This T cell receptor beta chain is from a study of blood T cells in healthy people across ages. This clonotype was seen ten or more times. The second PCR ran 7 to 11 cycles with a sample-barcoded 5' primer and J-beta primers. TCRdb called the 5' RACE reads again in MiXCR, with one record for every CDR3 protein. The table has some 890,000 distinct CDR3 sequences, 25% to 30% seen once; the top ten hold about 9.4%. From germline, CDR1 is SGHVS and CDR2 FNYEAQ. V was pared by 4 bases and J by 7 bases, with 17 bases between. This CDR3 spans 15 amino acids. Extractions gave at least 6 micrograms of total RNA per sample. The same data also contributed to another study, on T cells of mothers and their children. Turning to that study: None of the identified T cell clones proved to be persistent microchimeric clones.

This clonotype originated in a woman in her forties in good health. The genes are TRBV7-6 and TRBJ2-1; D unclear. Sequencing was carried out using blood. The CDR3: CASSSGVVRVNEQFF. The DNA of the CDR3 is TGTGCCAGCAGCTCTGGGGTAGTAAGGGTGAATGAGCAGTTCTTC.